The T cell receptor (beta chain) described here comes from a study of cytomegalovirus exposure and HLA in healthy donors. Study outcomes and limitations: Cytomegalovirus association was assigned to about 150 TCR beta chains. Previous analysis showed most TCR beta V segments were productive about 87% or about 30% of the time. An apparent linkage of common viral pathogens to several of the most significant clusters emerged in a later analysis.

In the case of this clone: Its specificity is unknown.

Regarding donors, all were healthy bone marrow donors. From germline, CDR1 is LGHNA and CDR2 YNFKEQ. The CDR3 spans 16 residues. J gave up 5 bases and V 6 bases, and 8 bases lay outside the gene matches. The PCR contained 60 Vbeta and 13 Jbeta primers. Libraries were prepared by immunoSEQ multiplex PCR; TCRdb keeps only in-frame clonotypes and omits some of them. The sample gives 90,000 or so clones, roughly 79% of which show up once; 4.5% to 7% is in the top ten. This TCR came from a female donor in good health and CMV-seronegative. This chain links TRBV4-2 with TRBJ2-3; 13 bases match TRBD2. Material for sequencing was PBMCs. This CDR3 reads CASRPLAGGPGDTQYF. The CDR3 DNA is TGTGCCAGCAGGCCACTAGCGGGGGGGCCCGGAGATACGCAGTATTTT.